This T cell receptor (beta chain) is from a study of cytomegalovirus exposure and HLA in healthy donors. Study-level points and caveats: HLA allele associations emerged for fewer than 20,000 TCR beta sequences in a later analysis, at 0.05 false discovery rate. Specificity of a few CMV-associated chains for CMV antigens was verified in vitro. It was reported that the classifier diagnosed cytomegalovirus status with high specificity and sensitivity in both the original and validation cohorts. Within the data, a cluster of highly shared sequence variants was likely a sequencing artifact.

Use of 60 Vbeta and 13 Jbeta primers characterized the PCR. The repertoire was sequenced with immunoSEQ multiplex PCR; TCRdb's copy has only in-frame clones and lacks some. The data show about 200,000 clones, 75% to 85% seen once. To note about this clone: The antigen is unknown.

CDR3 length: 15 amino acids. Trimming removed 0 bases at V and 6 bases at J, with 13 bases between. Germline CDR1 and CDR2: SGDLS and YYNGEE. This chain connects TRBV9 to TRBJ1-5, with D unclear. The clonotype was recovered from a woman aged 45-59 years in good health and CMV-seronegative. What was sequenced was PBMCs. The CDR3 DNA reads TGTGCCAGCAGCGTAGCTGACTTCGGCGGTCAGCCCCAGCATTTT. Protein: CASSVADFGGQPQHF.